One and the same sample provided the 28 T cell receptor beta chains below, sequenced in a study of CD8+ T cells in alopecia areata. Following RNA extraction, reverse transcription yielded cDNA that acted as the sequencing template. Here immunoSEQ multiplex PCR was the method, and the copy in TCRdb shows in-frame clones only, minus some. There are 2,500 to 4,000 clones in the sample, none observed a single time. Specimen: lesional skin. The receptors come from a C3H/HeJ mouse with alopecia areata. The mice in this strain carry MHC haplotype H2-k.

This clone was found many times. Mouse germline and gene names are used. The read ends 4 residues early relative to the CDR3; the germline J gene fills the gap. The gene calls are TRBV13-1 and TRBJ2-4, with D tentatively TRBD2 (6 bases). This CDR3 has 16 residues. Per the germline V gene, CDR1 is NSHNY and CDR2 is SYGAGN. The ends were cut back, 0 bases at V and 0 bases at J, with 11 bases in the middle. CDR3 DNA, as far as it was read: TGTGCCAGCAGTGATGCAAGAGGGACTAGTCAAAAC. This codes for CASSDARGTSQN. The complete CDR3 sequence is CASSDARGTSQNTLYF.

This clone was found many times. The gene names given are mouse names. Read sequence stops 4 residues before the CDR3 end, and the germline J gene provides the missing end. This rearrangement joins TRBV19 to TRBJ2-1; 9 nucleotides match TRBD2. CDR3 length: 14 amino acids. Per germline, CDR1 FNHDT and CDR2 SITEND (reference sequence). J gave up 3 bases and V 6 bases, and 4 bases lay outside the gene matches. The CDR3 sequence: CASTPLGGYAEQFF. Partial CDR3 DNA: TGTGCCAGCACCCCACTGGGGGGCTATGCT.

A note on this clone: Germline and genes: mouse. Coverage ceases 4 residues before the CDR3 finishes, and the germline J gene fills in the end. The gene calls are TRBV13-2 and TRBJ2-7; D is perhaps TRBD1 (5 bases). V shed 3 bases and J shed 0 bases, with 10 bases lying between them. There are 14 residues in the CDR3. Germline values: CDR1 NNHNN, CDR2 SYGAGS (reference sequence). The part of the CDR3 DNA that was read is TGTGCCAGCGGTGCCCAGGGCAGCTCCTAT. Amino acid sequence: CASGAQGSSY. The full CDR3 reads CASGAQGSSYEQYF.

Ten or more counts support this clone. Sequence at one end of the junction differs from germline and may be a read error. Each gene name is a mouse one. The CDR3 end falls 4 residues outside the read, so it is completed with the germline J gene. V is TRBV14 and J is TRBJ2-5; 7 positions match TRBD1. CDR1 SGHDT and CDR2 FRDEAV come from the germline V gene. This CDR3 contains 15 residues. The covered CDR3 bases are TGTGCCAGCAGTTTGACAGGGCCCAACCAGGAC. Protein product: CASSLTGPNQD. The full CDR3 is CASSLTGPNQDTQYF. The full variable domain, its missing parts supplied by reference TRBV14 and TRBJ2-5, is EAGVTQSPRYAVLQEGQAVSFWCDPISGHDTLYWYQQPRDQGPQLLVYFRDEAVIDNSQLPSDRFSAVRPKGTNSTLKIQSAKQGDTATYLCASSLTGPNQDTQYFGPGTRLLVL.

This clone was counted only a few times. This likely came from a read error, as a far larger clone is one base away. Gene names denote mouse genes. The CDR3 is cut off 4 residues early in the read; its end comes from the germline J gene. The V call is TRBV13-1, the J call TRBJ1-4; D not certain. The CDR3 has 15 residues. Germline V CDR1 and CDR2: NSHNY, SYGAGN. V lost 1 base and J lost 2, with 9 bases in between. The CDR3 region is CASSDRQVSNERLFF. The covered CDR3 bases are TGTGCCAGCAGTGATCGGCAGGTCTCCAACGAA.

In this sample, this clone turned up many times. The genes and germline here are from mouse. The CDR3 DNA, read in part, is TGTGCCTGGAGTCTAGACTGGGGGTATGCT. Translation gives CAWSLDWGYA. The whole CDR3 protein is CAWSLDWGYAEQFF. The gene calls are TRBV31 and TRBJ2-1, with 9 bases lining up with TRBD2. The read comes to an end 4 residues before the CDR3 does, leaving the germline J gene to fill in the end. CDR1 and CDR2 (germline): GKSSPN, SITVG. The CDR3 runs to 14 residues. V lost 0 bases to trimming and J lost 4 bases; unmatched junction nucleotides: 1. Combining the CDR3 with reference TRBV31 and TRBJ2-1 gives the whole variable domain AQTIHQWPVAEIKAVGSPLSLGCTIKGKSSPNLYWYWQATGGTLQQLFYSITVGQVESVVQLNLSASRPKDDQFILSTEKLLLSHSGFYLCAWSLDWGYAEQFFGPGTRLTVL.

In its sample, this clone ranks as medium-sized (0.01 to 0.1%). Mouse names are used for the genes. The read terminates 4 residues ahead of where the CDR3 ends, so the germline J gene completes it. The genes are TRBV13-3 and TRBJ1-2; D might be TRBD1 (5 bases). This CDR3 is 14 amino acids long. Looked up from germline, CDR1 is NNHDY and CDR2 is SYVADS. Trimming removed 5 bases from V and 0 bases from J, with 11 bases in between. Incomplete CDR3 DNA: TGTGCCAGCAGATTGGGGGGGGCAAACTCC. Translating it yields CASRLGGANS. The CDR3 as a whole reads CASRLGGANSDYTF.

The table lists this clone with a few counts. A single base is all that separates this from a far larger clone, so a read error is likely. Gene labels here are mouse ones. The CDR3 end falls 4 residues outside the read, so it is completed with the germline J gene. Other DNA sequences in the sample encode the same CDR3. V gene TRBV4 combines with J gene TRBJ1-2, with 7 nucleotides matching TRBD1. The CDR3 is 14 amino acids. V dropped 6 bases and J dropped 0; count of bases not matched to a gene: 4. Germline-derived CDR1 and CDR2 are LGHDT and YNNKQL (reference sequence). The CDR3 is CASSRDSANSDYTF. The sequenced CDR3 bases are TGTGCCAGCAGTCGGGACAGTGCAAACTCC.

This clone was seen at least ten times. Each gene name is a mouse one. The CDR3 end falls 4 residues outside the read, so it is completed with the germline J gene. This chain connects TRBV19 to TRBJ2-3, with 10 bases matching TRBD1. V was clipped by 6 bases and J by 3 bases; unmatched bases: 1. CDR1 is FNHDT and CDR2 is SITEND in the germline V gene (reference sequence). The CDR3 sequence is 13 residues long. The CDR3 sequence is CASTDRGAETLYF. Partial CDR3 DNA: TGTGCCAGCACGGACAGGGGGGCAGAA.

This clone is classed as medium-sized. The genes are named according to mouse. The DNA ends 4 residues before the CDR3 does, and the rest of the CDR3 is filled in from the germline J gene. The V call is TRBV17, the J call TRBJ2-1, with 9 bases aligning to TRBD2. The V and J ends lost 0 bases and 3 bases, in that order; junction bases with no gene match: 3. This CDR3 is 16 amino acids long. CDR1 and CDR2 (germline): MNHDT, YYDKIL. CDR3 loop: CASSRDVGGPYAEQFF. Incomplete CDR3 DNA: TGTGCTAGCAGTAGAGATGTGGGGGGGCCCTATGCT.

This clone came up many times. The gene names given are mouse names. The read terminates 4 residues before the CDR3 end, so the remaining end is supplied by the germline J gene. The chain joins TRBV13-2 to TRBJ1-2, with 7 nucleotides matching TRBD1. The V and J ends lost 4 bases and 1 base, in that order; junction bases with no gene match: 4. Germline assignment: CDR1 NNHNN and CDR2 SYGAGS (reference sequence). The CDR3 spans 14 residues. The part of the CDR3 DNA that was read is TGTGCCAGCGGTTCCGGGACAGTAAACTCC. It encodes CASGSGTVNS. Given in full, the CDR3 is CASGSGTVNSDYTF.

This clone occurred a few times. All gene names here are mouse names. The read halts 4 residues ahead of the CDR3 end, with the missing end drawn from the germline J gene. V gene TRBV31 combines with J gene TRBJ2-5; unclear D gene. Germline CDR1 and CDR2: GKSSPN and SITVG. Trimming pared 0 bases from V and 0 bases from J, leaving 10 bases between. The CDR3 consists of 15 residues. The CDR3 loop is CAWSLWLANQDTQYF. The CDR3 DNA, read in part, is TGTGCCTGGAGTCTTTGGCTGGCTAACCAAGAC.

On this clone itself: Gene and germline names: mouse. Read sequence stops 4 residues before the CDR3 end, and the germline J gene provides the missing end. This chain joins TRBV13-3 and TRBJ2-3, with a weak D call TRBD1 (5 bases). The V and J ends lost 2 bases and 0 bases respectively, with 10 bases between them. The CDR3 length is 15 residues. Germline-derived CDR1 and CDR2 are NNHDY and SYVADS. The part of the CDR3 DNA that was read is TGTGCCAGCAGTGAGACAGAGCCTAGTGCAGAA. Protein sequence: CASSETEPSAE. The complete CDR3 reads CASSETEPSAETLYF.

This clone has a count of ten or more. Here the gene names and germline are mouse. The CDR3 is cut off 4 residues early in the read; its end comes from the germline J gene. The chain uses TRBV17 and TRBJ2-7, with TRBD2 matching 8 bases. After removal of 1 base from V and 2 bases from J, the junction contained 4 bases not matched to a gene. CDR3 size: 15 residues. The germline V gene encodes CDR1 MNHDT and CDR2 YYDKIL. CDR3 DNA, as far as it was read: TGTGCTAGCAGTAGAGTCGGACTGGGTCCCTAT. It is translated as CASSRVGLGPY. The whole CDR3 sequence is CASSRVGLGPYEQYF. The whole variable domain, remainder taken from reference TRBV17 and TRBJ2-7, is DTTVKQNPRYKLARVGKPVNLICSQTMNHDTMYWYQKKPNQAPKLLLFYYDKILNREADTFEKFQSSRPNNSFCSLYIGSAGLEYSAMYLCASSRVGLGPYEQYFGPGTRLTVL.

This clone showed up many times. The junction differs from germline at one of its ends, possibly a read error. Germline and genes: mouse. The read finishes 4 residues shy of the CDR3 end, and the germline J gene is used to complete it. Other DNA sequences of this sample code for an identical CDR3. The chain carries TRBV13-2 and TRBJ2-2; D remains ambiguous. Germline V lookup: CDR1 NNHNN, CDR2 SYGAGS (reference sequence). This CDR3 comprises 13 residues. CDR3 bases read: TGCGCCAGCGGTGACACAGACACCGGG. Translating it yields CASGDTDTG. The entire CDR3 is CASGDTDTGQLYF.

This clone occurred many times. Germline and genes: mouse. The sequenced fragment ends 4 residues before the CDR3 boundary, so the rest is inferred from the germline J gene. Additional DNA sequences in this sample encode the identical CDR3. The genes are TRBV31 and TRBJ1-2; TRBD1 matches 7 bases. The CDR3 has 14 amino acids. V shed 1 base and J 0 bases; nucleotides not matched to a gene: 2. Per germline, CDR1 GKSSPN and CDR2 SITVG. The DNA read from the CDR3 is TGTGCCTGGAGTCCAGACAGGGCAAACTCC. Protein product: CAWSPDRANS. The entire CDR3 protein reads CAWSPDRANSDYTF.

This clone is labeled as medium-sized. Gene names are mouse gene names. The read finishes 4 residues shy of the CDR3 end, and the germline J gene is used to complete it. The chain links TRBV19 to TRBJ2-7; the D gene is possibly TRBD1 (5 bases). CDR3 size: 14 residues. The germline V gene encodes CDR1 FNHDT and CDR2 SITEND (reference sequence). V lost 1 base to trimming and J lost 0 bases, with 8 bases between them. The part of the CDR3 DNA that was read is TGTGCCAGCAGTATACCAGGGAGCTCCTAT. This translates into CASSIPGSSY. The entire CDR3 reads CASSIPGSSYEQYF.

In its sample, this clone was seen many times. Mouse gene names apply. The CDR3 end is not reached by the read, which stops 4 residues before it; the germline J gene fills it in. The chain recombines TRBV5 with TRBJ2-1; 7 positions match TRBD1. The CDR3 extends over 14 amino acids. V dropped 4 bases and J dropped 4; count of bases not matched to a gene: 4. CDR1 LGHNA and CDR2 YNLKQL come from the germline V gene (reference sequence). The chain's CDR3 is CASSPPGQYAEQFF. CDR3 DNA (partial): TGTGCCAGCAGCCCCCCGGGACAGTATGCT.

This clone was detected ten times or more. The genes are named according to mouse. The missing CDR3 end, 4 residues past where the read stops, is filled in from the germline J gene. V and J are TRBV29 and TRBJ2-4; TRBD2 aligns across 11 bases. This CDR3 is built from 14 residues. Germline V gives CDR1 MSHET, CDR2 SYDVDS. The CDR3 reads CASSSGTGGNTLYF. The covered CDR3 bases are TGTGCTAGCAGCTCCGGGACTGGGGGAAAC.

This clone was found many times. Gene names denote mouse genes. The read terminates 4 residues before the CDR3 end, so the remaining end is supplied by the germline J gene. The V call is TRBV13-2, the J call TRBJ2-5; D is perhaps TRBD1 (5 bases). This CDR3 contains 17 residues. Trimming left V 0 bases short and J 2 bases short, with 16 bases between. CDR1 is NNHNN and CDR2 is SYGAGS in the germline V gene (reference sequence). The sequenced part of the CDR3 DNA is TGTGCCAGCGGTGATGCAGTAATAAGGACACCCCAAGAC. Protein product: CASGDAVIRTPQD. The entire CDR3 sequence reads CASGDAVIRTPQDTQYF.

This clone was detected many times. The germline and genes are mouse ones. This CDR3 is CASSIGDLNERLFF. Incomplete CDR3 DNA: TGTGCCAGCAGTATAGGGGATCTCAACGAA. The gene calls are TRBV19 and TRBJ1-4, with D unresolved. The observed sequence ends 4 residues before the CDR3 terminus, with the missing tail filled in from the germline J gene. Germline V CDR1 and CDR2: FNHDT, SITEND (reference sequence). Trimming cost V 0 bases and J 4 bases, with 7 bases left between them. The CDR3 has 14 amino acids.

This clone was detected ten times or more. The gene names here belong to mouse. The read halts 4 residues ahead of the CDR3 end, with the missing end drawn from the germline J gene. The genes are TRBV14 and TRBJ1-1; 8 nucleotides agree with TRBD1. The CDR3 spans 14 residues. The germline gives CDR1 SGHDT, CDR2 FRDEAV. Losses at the gene ends were 4 bases for V and 0 bases for J; bases not matched to a gene: 2. Incomplete CDR3 DNA: TGTGCCAGCAGTCTACAGGGGGCAAACACA. This translates into CASSLQGANT. From start to end, the CDR3 is CASSLQGANTEVFF.

In this sample, this clone turned up a few times. At residue 11, TCRdb's protein disagrees with the DNA translation; the protein shown here derives from the DNA. The germline and genes are mouse ones. The CDR3 goes on 3 residues after the read ends, and that part is filled in from the germline J gene. The chain employs TRBV1 and TRBJ1-3; D gene unclear. Trimming cost V 4 bases and J 0 bases, with 7 bases left between them. The CDR3 is 14 amino acids. CDR1 NSQYPW and CDR2 LRSPGD come from the germline V gene (reference sequence). Here the CDR3 reads CTCSGQDSGNTLYF. The part of the CDR3 DNA that was read is TGCACCTGCAGTGGCCAGGATTCTGGAAATACG.

This clone was observed at least ten times. The gene names here belong to mouse. The covered CDR3 bases are TGTGCAAGCAGCTTAGATCTGGGGGAAAAC. Amino acids: CASSLDLGEN. The entire CDR3 protein is CASSLDLGENTLYF. This chain links TRBV16 with TRBJ2-4, with 7 bases that match TRBD2. The read ends 4 residues shy of where the CDR3 ends; the end is completed using the germline J gene. Looked up from germline, CDR1 is SGHSA and CDR2 is FRNQAP. This CDR3 has 14 residues.

Judged by abundance, this clone is medium-sized. Any gene name here is a mouse gene name. The read halts 4 residues ahead of the CDR3 end, with the missing end drawn from the germline J gene. This chain links TRBV3 with TRBJ2-2; 8 positions agree with TRBD2. Germline V gene lookup returns CDR1 SNHLY and CDR2 FYNGKV (reference sequence). The CDR3 runs to 16 residues. J gave up 4 bases and V 0 bases, and 4 bases lay outside the gene matches. CDR3 protein: CASSLAGGAPTGQLYF. The DNA read from the CDR3 is TGTGCCAGCAGCTTAGCCGGGGGGGCGCCCACCGGG.

This clone occurred many times. The genes are named according to mouse. The CDR3 end falls 4 residues outside the read, so it is completed with the germline J gene. J is TRBJ2-3 and V is TRBV5; TRBD2 might be the D (6 bases). The length of the CDR3 is 18 residues. V lost 0 bases to trimming and J lost 0 bases, with 16 bases between them. Germline V CDR1 and CDR2: LGHNA, YNLKQL (reference sequence). The sequenced part of the CDR3 DNA is TGTGCCAGCAGCCAAGATTCCGGGTGGGGGAATAGTGCAGAA. This codes for CASSQDSGWGNSAE. The whole CDR3 protein is CASSQDSGWGNSAETLYF.

The sample holds many counts of this clone. Each gene name is a mouse one. CDR3 sequence reads: CASRDNYEQYF. The sequenced CDR3 bases are TGTGCCAGCAGGGACAATTAT. The chain recombines TRBV13-1 with TRBJ2-7; weak D call: TRBD1 (5 bases). The CDR3 end falls 4 residues outside the read, so it is completed with the germline J gene. This CDR3 is built from 11 residues. CDR1 and CDR2 from the germline V gene are NSHNY and SYGAGN.

Many counts were recorded for this clone. Genes and germline come from the mouse. Coverage ceases 4 residues before the CDR3 finishes, and the germline J gene fills in the end. The sample contains more than one DNA sequence encoding this CDR3. The rearrangement joins TRBV1 to TRBJ2-4, with TRBD2 matching 7 bases. Trimming removed 1 base from V and 3 bases from J; junction bases left unmatched: 1. The length of the CDR3 is 14 residues. Germline assignment: CDR1 NSQYPW and CDR2 LRSPGD (reference sequence). CDR3 sequence: CTCSAGWGQNTLYF. CDR3 bases read: TGCACCTGCAGTGCAGGCTGGGGGCAAAAC.